This T cell receptor (delta chain) emerged from a study of Vδ1+ human thymocytes. Study observations and caveats: Around 18% of thymic delta-chain sequences were Vdelta2, with few Vdelta3, unlike blood Vdelta1+ controls. In the thymus, TRG and TRD repertoires looked highly polyclonal with Gaussian CDR3 lengths. Donors shared many TRG clonotypes but few TRD clonotypes.

For this clone: Its antigen is still unknown.

Extracted RNA was reverse transcribed into cDNA. Multiplex PCR used pooled V-gene forward primers and a constant-region reverse primer to amplify CDR3s. TCRdb reanalysed the multiplex PCR reads via CATT. The sample yields around 23,000 delta-chain clones, roughly 6.7% seen once. Germline CDR1 is TSWWSYY and CDR2 is QGS. Trimming cost V 2 bases and J 2 bases; bases outside gene matches: 20. CDR3 length: 22 amino acids. The clonotype was recovered from a girl under two years old who had congenital heart surgery. The sample taken for sequencing was Vdelta1+ gamma-delta thymocytes from the thymus. Indicated subset: FACS-sorted CD3+ TCRalphabeta- TCRVdelta1+ TCRVdelta2- thymocytes. V usage is TRDV1 and J usage is TRDJ1, with TRDD3 identical over 13 bases. The CDR3 loop is CALGESPTTLLGDTRETDKLIF. Here the CDR3 DNA reads TGTGCTCTTGGGGAAAGCCCTACGACCCTACTGGGGGATACGCGCGAAACCGATAAACTCATCTTT.